A selection of T cell receptor beta chains follows, all from one sample in a study of type 1 regulatory T cells. One entry per CDR3 protein, called by TCRdb with MiXCR from the reads. The sample lists 75,000 to 100,000 distinct CDR3 sequences, 31% occurring once. The sequenced sample consisted of CD4+ T cells, either the whole sample or a sorted fraction (not recorded which). These receptors all stem from a human donor in good health. The conserved cysteine and the conserved F or W are not part of the CDR3 here. For some rows the clone size is stated as once, few or many, or as a class when expanded; others skip it.

v_gene: TRBV2; abundance: few; j_gene: TRBJ2-2; CDR3aa: ASSEHGFDTGELF
v_gene: TRBV7-2; abundance: few; j_gene: TRBJ2-2; CDR3aa: ASSPYNTGELF
v_gene: TRBV7-2; abundance: -; j_gene: TRBJ2-3; CDR3aa: ASSFDSGGTDTQY
v_gene: TRBV7-2; abundance: -; j_gene: TRBJ2-5; CDR3aa: ASSLEAGILQETQY
v_gene: TRBV5-4; abundance: -; j_gene: TRBJ2-6; CDR3aa: ASTGRLSGLSSGANVLT
v_gene: TRBV3-1; abundance: -; j_gene: TRBJ2-5; CDR3aa: ASSQGQGAETQY
v_gene: TRBV19; abundance: medium-sized; j_gene: TRBJ2-7; CDR3aa: ASSMVRDYEQY
v_gene: TRBV20-1; abundance: few; j_gene: TRBJ2-4; CDR3aa: SARSGPASSIQY
v_gene: TRBV25-1; abundance: -; j_gene: TRBJ1-2; CDR3aa: ASSDTRSDYGYT
v_gene: TRBV19; abundance: few; j_gene: TRBJ2-7; CDR3aa: ASSRRDNPEPYEQY
v_gene: TRBV7-9; abundance: -; j_gene: TRBJ2-2; CDR3aa: ASSLDRGWTGELF
v_gene: TRBV7-2; abundance: -; j_gene: TRBJ2-1; CDR3aa: ASSSGQSSYNEQF
v_gene: TRBV5-1; abundance: -; j_gene: TRBJ2-2; CDR3aa: ASSPTGVNTGELF
v_gene: TRBV7-2; abundance: -; j_gene: TRBJ2-1; CDR3aa: ASSLASAEQF
v_gene: TRBV18; abundance: few; j_gene: TRBJ2-7; CDR3aa: ASSPKHGETIEQY
v_gene: TRBV10-3; abundance: -; j_gene: TRBJ2-3; CDR3aa: AIKTGGSGADTQY
v_gene: TRBV5-1; abundance: -; j_gene: TRBJ2-2; CDR3aa: ASSLVSRGKENTGELF
v_gene: TRBV7-9; abundance: -; j_gene: TRBJ1-4; CDR3aa: ASSIGQGTNEKLF
v_gene: TRBV20-1; abundance: -; j_gene: TRBJ1-2; CDR3aa: SARVIGGYT
v_gene: TRBV28; abundance: few; j_gene: TRBJ1-1; CDR3aa: ASSSMNTEAF
v_gene: TRBV11-2; abundance: few; j_gene: TRBJ2-3; CDR3aa: ASIRGSGRVPPSTDTQY
v_gene: TRBV30; abundance: -; j_gene: TRBJ1-2; CDR3aa: AWRPPGNYGYT
v_gene: TRBV13; abundance: -; j_gene: TRBJ1-5; CDR3aa: ASSFRRGPEGAQH
v_gene: TRBV20-1; abundance: -; j_gene: TRBJ1-6; CDR3aa: SARRQGSSYNSPLH
v_gene: TRBV27; abundance: -; j_gene: TRBJ1-2; CDR3aa: ASSPRTGLYGYT
v_gene: TRBV7-2; abundance: -; j_gene: TRBJ2-1; CDR3aa: ASSFDGGDSLQF
v_gene: TRBV7-9; abundance: -; j_gene: TRBJ1-5; CDR3aa: ASSLVGQGAPGQPQH
v_gene: TRBV29-1; abundance: -; j_gene: TRBJ2-5; CDR3aa: SVGEGGAEAQY
v_gene: TRBV5-1; abundance: once; j_gene: TRBJ2-7; CDR3aa: ASSLELAGGYEQY
v_gene: TRBV7-2; abundance: -; j_gene: TRBJ2-7; CDR3aa: ASSLGGASGSPYEQY
v_gene: TRBV6-1; abundance: -; j_gene: TRBJ1-5; CDR3aa: ASRSEDRAGQPQH
v_gene: TRBV19; abundance: -; j_gene: TRBJ1-3; CDR3aa: ASSIDTRGNTIY
v_gene: TRBV5-1; abundance: -; j_gene: TRBJ2-5; CDR3aa: ASSPGRVGTQETQY
v_gene: TRBV9; abundance: -; j_gene: TRBJ2-3; CDR3aa: ASSAGTVATDTQY
v_gene: TRBV7-9; abundance: -; j_gene: TRBJ2-1; CDR3aa: ASSLVDWLGNNEQF
v_gene: TRBV29-1; abundance: -; j_gene: TRBJ1-1; CDR3aa: SVWGMNTEAF
v_gene: TRBV6-2/TRBV6-3; abundance: few; j_gene: TRBJ1-5; CDR3aa: ATLDRIDSNQPQH
v_gene: TRBV3-1; abundance: -; j_gene: TRBJ1-4; CDR3aa: ASSQVGGSNEKLF
v_gene: TRBV12-3/TRBV12-4; abundance: few; j_gene: TRBJ2-3; CDR3aa: ASTSGTSTDTQY